These T cell receptor beta chains were read from a single sample in a study of blood T cell repertoires in COVID-19. Sequenced by immunoSEQ multiplex PCR; TCRdb stores in-frame clones only, minus some. This table has more than 75,000 clones, roughly nine tenths appearing once. The sequenced sample consisted of peripheral blood. The origin of the receptors is a man aged 45-65 years with acute or convalescent COVID-19. Each CDR3 is given without its conserved first and last residue.

v_gene: TRBV5-5
j_gene: TRBJ1-3
CDR3aa: ASSFDRPGNTIY

v_gene: TRBV6-6
j_gene: TRBJ1-3
CDR3aa: ATNFAGGEPGNTIY

v_gene: TRBV5-1
j_gene: TRBJ2-1
CDR3aa: ASSLPGVSYNEQF

v_gene: TRBV9
j_gene: TRBJ1-6
CDR3aa: ASSTRGTGQDSPLH

v_gene: TRBV4-1
j_gene: TRBJ1-2
CDR3aa: ASSQEGQIISYGYT

v_gene: TRBV7-3
j_gene: TRBJ2-4
CDR3aa: ASSLTAREIQY

v_gene: TRBV27
j_gene: TRBJ1-6
CDR3aa: ASSLPDRNSPLH

v_gene: TRBV3-1/TRBV3-2
j_gene: TRBJ2-7
CDR3aa: ASSLPGGSREQY

v_gene: TRBV3-1/TRBV3-2
j_gene: TRBJ2-2
CDR3aa: ASSQEIGFNTGELF

v_gene: TRBV3-1/TRBV3-2
j_gene: TRBJ2-7
CDR3aa: ASSQKLAGGSSSYEQY

v_gene: TRBV6-6
j_gene: TRBJ1-1
CDR3aa: ASSYGGKEAF

v_gene: TRBV2
j_gene: TRBJ2-3
CDR3aa: ASLGTVPSTDTQY

v_gene: TRBV28
j_gene: TRBJ2-7
CDR3aa: ASSLPTGFYEQY

v_gene: TRBV5-6
j_gene: TRBJ2-3
CDR3aa: ASSRLLTDTQY

v_gene: TRBV2
j_gene: TRBJ1-2
CDR3aa: ASSVQGQGAYGYT

v_gene: TRBV27
j_gene: TRBJ1-5
CDR3aa: ASSPIPLDRSNQPQH

v_gene: TRBV4-3
j_gene: TRBJ2-2
CDR3aa: ASSQESQGVLEGGELF

v_gene: TRBV9
j_gene: TRBJ1-4
CDR3aa: ASSVSGEKLF

v_gene: TRBV4-2
j_gene: TRBJ2-5
CDR3aa: ASSQEGSGREETQY

v_gene: TRBV2
j_gene: TRBJ2-3
CDR3aa: ASSGVFTDTQY

v_gene: TRBV9
j_gene: TRBJ2-3
CDR3aa: ASSVSRRTSGRPDTQY

v_gene: TRBV29-1
j_gene: TRBJ2-5
CDR3aa: SGVRGETQY

v_gene: TRBV15
j_gene: TRBJ1-5
CDR3aa: ATSRDRGSNQPQH

v_gene: TRBV7-6
j_gene: TRBJ2-5
CDR3aa: ASSWVQGEGETQY

v_gene: TRBV12-3/TRBV12-4
j_gene: TRBJ2-3
CDR3aa: ASSPIPDTQY

v_gene: TRBV7-8
j_gene: TRBJ2-3
CDR3aa: ASSRTSGASTDTQY

v_gene: TRBV24-1
j_gene: TRBJ1-2
CDR3aa: ATSRTGGGYT

v_gene: TRBV13
j_gene: TRBJ2-7
CDR3aa: ASSLGALAGGLFEQY

v_gene: TRBV9
j_gene: TRBJ1-1
CDR3aa: ASSLDPYGDEAF

v_gene: TRBV28
j_gene: TRBJ2-5
CDR3aa: ASSLNRAKTQY

v_gene: TRBV6-6
j_gene: TRBJ1-1
CDR3aa: ASSYGGTNTEAF

v_gene: TRBV9
j_gene: TRBJ1-2
CDR3aa: ASSSDRNSGGYT

v_gene: TRBV28
j_gene: TRBJ1-5
CDR3aa: ASTLWTGGNQPQH

v_gene: TRBV6-5
j_gene: TRBJ1-1
CDR3aa: ASSSFGENTEAF

v_gene: TRBV6-5
j_gene: TRBJ1-3
CDR3aa: ASSYSAKNSGNTIY

v_gene: TRBV19
j_gene: TRBJ1-2
CDR3aa: ASSPTGFNGYT

v_gene: TRBV9
j_gene: TRBJ2-1
CDR3aa: ASSVGGSGAYNEQF

v_gene: TRBV12-3/TRBV12-4
j_gene: TRBJ2-2
CDR3aa: ASSDSNTGELF

v_gene: TRBV5-1
j_gene: TRBJ2-1
CDR3aa: ASSLLTVSSYNEQF

v_gene: TRBV28
j_gene: TRBJ1-2
CDR3aa: ASALYDYGYT

v_gene: TRBV19
j_gene: TRBJ2-5
CDR3aa: ASSGRERETQY

v_gene: TRBV7-9
j_gene: TRBJ2-7
CDR3aa: ASSNPGQTYEQY

v_gene: TRBV6-1
j_gene: TRBJ1-6
CDR3aa: ASSDDRVNSPLH

v_gene: TRBV7-3
j_gene: TRBJ2-3
CDR3aa: ASSLTSGPTDTQY

v_gene: TRBV30
j_gene: TRBJ2-3
CDR3aa: AWSVGTSGKDTQY